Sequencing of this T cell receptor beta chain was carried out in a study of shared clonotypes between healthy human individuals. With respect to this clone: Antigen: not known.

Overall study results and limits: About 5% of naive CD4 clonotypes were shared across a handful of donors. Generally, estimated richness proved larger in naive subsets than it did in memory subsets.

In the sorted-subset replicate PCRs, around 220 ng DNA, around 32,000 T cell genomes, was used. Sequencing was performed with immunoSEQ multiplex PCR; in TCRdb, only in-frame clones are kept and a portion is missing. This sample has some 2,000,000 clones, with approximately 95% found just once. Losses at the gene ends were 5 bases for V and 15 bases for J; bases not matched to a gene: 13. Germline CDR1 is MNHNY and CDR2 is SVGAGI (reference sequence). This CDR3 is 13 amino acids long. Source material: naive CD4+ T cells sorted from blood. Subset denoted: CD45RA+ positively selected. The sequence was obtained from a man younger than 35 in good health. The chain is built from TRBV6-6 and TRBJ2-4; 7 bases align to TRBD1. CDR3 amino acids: CASSPLTGTQGYF. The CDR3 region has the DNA TGTGCCAGCAGTCCCCTGACAGGGACCCAAGGGTACTTC.